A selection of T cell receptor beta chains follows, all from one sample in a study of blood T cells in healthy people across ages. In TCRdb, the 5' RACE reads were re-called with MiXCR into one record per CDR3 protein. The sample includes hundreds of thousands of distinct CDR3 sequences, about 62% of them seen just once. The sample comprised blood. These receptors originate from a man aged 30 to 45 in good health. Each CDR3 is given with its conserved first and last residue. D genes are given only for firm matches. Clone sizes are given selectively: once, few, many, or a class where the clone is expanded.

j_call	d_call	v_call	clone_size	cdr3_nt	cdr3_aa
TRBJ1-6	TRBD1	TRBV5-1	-	TGCGCCAGCAGCTTGGACGCAGGGGGCACGTCACCCCTCCACTTT	CASSLDAGGTSPLHF
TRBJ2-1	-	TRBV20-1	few	TGCAGTGCTACCCCCGTGGTACTGTCCTACAATGAGCAGTTCTTC	CSATPVVLSYNEQFF
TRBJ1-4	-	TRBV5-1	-	TGCGCCAGCAGCTTGGCGGGACCGAAAAATGAAAAACTGTTTTTT	CASSLAGPKNEKLFF
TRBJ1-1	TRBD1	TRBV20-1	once	TGCAGTGCTAGCACCGGGACAGGGGCATGGAACACTGAAGCTTTCTTT	CSASTGTGAWNTEAFF
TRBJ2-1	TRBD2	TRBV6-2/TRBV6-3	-	TGTGCCAGCAGTTACGGTACTAGCGGGACAATAACCCCCTACAATGAGCAGTTCTTC	CASSYGTSGTITPYNEQFF
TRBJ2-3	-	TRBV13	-	TGTGCCAGCAGCTTAGCGCTAGGAGGTACGCAGTATTTT	CASSLALGGTQYF
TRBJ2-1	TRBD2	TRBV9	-	TGTGCCAGCAGCGATTACTCTAGCGGGGACTACAATGAGCAGTTCTTC	CASSDYSSGDYNEQFF
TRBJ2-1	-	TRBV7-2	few	TGTGCCAGCAGCAGGGACCTAAACAATGAGCAGTTCTTC	CASSRDLNNEQFF
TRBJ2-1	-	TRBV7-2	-	TGTGCCAGCAGCTTAGTATCCATAGGCAGTTCCTCCTACAATGAGCAGTTCTTC	CASSLVSIGSSSYNEQFF
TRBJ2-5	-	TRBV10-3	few	TGTGCCATCAGTGAGTCGGAGGTACAGGGGACCCAGTACTTC	CAISESEVQGTQYF
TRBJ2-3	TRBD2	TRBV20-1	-	TGCAGTGCTAGTCCTAGCGGACCGAGCGCAGATACGCAGTATTTT	CSASPSGPSADTQYF
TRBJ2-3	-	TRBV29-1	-	TGCAGCGTTGAAGTGGGGCTAGTCACAGATACGCAGTATTTT	CSVEVGLVTDTQYF
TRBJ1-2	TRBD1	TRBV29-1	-	TGCAGCGTTACTGGACAGGGGGCGCCTATCTATGGCTACACCTTC	CSVTGQGAPIYGYTF
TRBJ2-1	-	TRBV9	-	TGTGCCAGCAGCGCCCAGGACAGCTCCTACAATGAGCAGTTCTTC	CASSAQDSSYNEQFF